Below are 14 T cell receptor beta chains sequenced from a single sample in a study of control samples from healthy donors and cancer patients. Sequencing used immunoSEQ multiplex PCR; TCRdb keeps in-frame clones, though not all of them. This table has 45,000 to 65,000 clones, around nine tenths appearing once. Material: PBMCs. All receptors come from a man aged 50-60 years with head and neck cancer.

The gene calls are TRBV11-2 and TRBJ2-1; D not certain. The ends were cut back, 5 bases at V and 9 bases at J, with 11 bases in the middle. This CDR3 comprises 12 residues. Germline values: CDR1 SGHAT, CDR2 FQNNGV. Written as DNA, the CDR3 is TGTGCCAGCAGCCCCGAGTTTGGTGAGCAGTTCTTC. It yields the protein CASSPEFGEQFF.

CDR3 in DNA: TGTGCCAGCAGCCAAGTCGAGACCGGGGAGCTGTTTTTT. This codes for CASSQVETGELFF. The chain links TRBV14 to TRBJ2-2; D remains ambiguous. The CDR3 is 13 amino acids. Germline V gene lookup returns CDR1 SGHDN and CDR2 FVKESK. V lost 1 base and J 5 bases, leaving 5 bases between the germline ends. Full variable domain (outside the CDR3, taken from reference TRBV14 and TRBJ2-2): EAGVTQFPSHSVIEKGQTVTLRCDPISGHDNLYWYRRVMGKEIKFLLHFVKESKQDESGMPNNRFLAERTGGTYSTLKVQPAELEDSGVYFCASSQVETGELFFGEGSRLTVL.

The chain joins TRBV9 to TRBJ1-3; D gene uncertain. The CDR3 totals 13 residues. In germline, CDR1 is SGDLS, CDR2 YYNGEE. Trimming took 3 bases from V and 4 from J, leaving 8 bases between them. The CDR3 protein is CASSADGGNTIYF. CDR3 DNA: TGTGCCAGCAGCGCAGATGGGGGAAACACCATATATTTT. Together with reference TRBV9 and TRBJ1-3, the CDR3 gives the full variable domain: DSGVTQTPKHLITATGQRVTLRCSPRSGDLSVYWYQQSLDQGLQFLIQYYNGEERAKGNILERFSAQQFPDLHSELNLSSLELGDSALYFCASSADGGNTIYFGEGSWLTVV.

The CDR3 DNA is TGTGCCAGCAGCTTAGGAGCGGGATGGGATTACAATGAGCAGTTCTTC. As protein: CASSLGAGWDYNEQFF. The gene calls are TRBV7-9 and TRBJ2-1; 7 nucleotides line up with TRBD2. This CDR3 is built from 16 residues. Trimming cost V 1 base and J 4 bases; bases outside gene matches: 7. Per the germline V gene, CDR1 is SEHNR and CDR2 is FQNEAQ (reference sequence).

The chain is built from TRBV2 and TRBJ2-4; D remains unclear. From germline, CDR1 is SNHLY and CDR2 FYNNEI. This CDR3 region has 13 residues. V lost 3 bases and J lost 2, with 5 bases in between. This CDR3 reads CASSEGTKNIQYF. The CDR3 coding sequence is TGTGCCAGCAGTGAGGGGACCAAAAACATTCAGTACTTC. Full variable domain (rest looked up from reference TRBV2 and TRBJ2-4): EPEVTQTPSHQVTQMGQEVILRCVPISNHLYFYWYRQILGQKVEFLVSFYNNEISEKSEIFDDQFSVERPDGSNFTLKIRSTKLEDSAMYFCASSEGTKNIQYFGAGTRLSVL.

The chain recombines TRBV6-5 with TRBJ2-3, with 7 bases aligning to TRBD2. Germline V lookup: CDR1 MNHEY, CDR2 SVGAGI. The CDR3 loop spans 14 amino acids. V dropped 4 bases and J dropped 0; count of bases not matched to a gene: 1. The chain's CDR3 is CASSSSGSTDTQYF. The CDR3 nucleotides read TGTGCCAGCAGTTCTAGCGGTAGCACAGATACGCAGTATTTT.

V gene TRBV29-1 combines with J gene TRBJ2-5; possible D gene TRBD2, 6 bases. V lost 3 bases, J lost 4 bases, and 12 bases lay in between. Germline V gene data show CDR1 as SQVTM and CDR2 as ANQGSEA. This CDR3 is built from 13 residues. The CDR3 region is CSVERRDRETQYF. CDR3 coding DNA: TGCAGCGTTGAGAGGCGGGATAGAGAGACCCAGTACTTC.

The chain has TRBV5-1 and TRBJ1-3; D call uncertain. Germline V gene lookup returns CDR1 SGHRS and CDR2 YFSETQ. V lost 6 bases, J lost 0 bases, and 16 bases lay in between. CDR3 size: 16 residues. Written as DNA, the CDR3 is TGCGCCAGCACCTATTCAGGCCCGAGCTCTGGAAACACCATATATTTT. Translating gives CASTYSGPSSGNTIYF.

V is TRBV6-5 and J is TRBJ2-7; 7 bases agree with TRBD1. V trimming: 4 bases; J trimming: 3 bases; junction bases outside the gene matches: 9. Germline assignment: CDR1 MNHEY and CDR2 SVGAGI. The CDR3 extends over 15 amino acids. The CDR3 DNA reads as TGTGCCAGCAGTTTGAGGACCGGGACAGTCTACGAGCAGTACTTC. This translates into CASSLRTGTVYEQYF.

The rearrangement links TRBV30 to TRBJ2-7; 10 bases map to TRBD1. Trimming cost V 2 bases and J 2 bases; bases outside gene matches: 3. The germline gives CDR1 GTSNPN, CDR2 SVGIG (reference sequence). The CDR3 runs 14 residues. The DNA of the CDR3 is TGTGCCTGGAGTATGGGGACAGGGGCCTACGAGCAGTACTTC. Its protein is CAWSMGTGAYEQYF.

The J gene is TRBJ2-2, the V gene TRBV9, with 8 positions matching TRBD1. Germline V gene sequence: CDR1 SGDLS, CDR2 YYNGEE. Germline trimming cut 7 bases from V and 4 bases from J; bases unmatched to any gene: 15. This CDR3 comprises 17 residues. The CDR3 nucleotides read TGTGCCAGCGACCCCGGGGCAGGGGGCGTGAGCACCGGGGAGCTGTTTTTT. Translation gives CASDPGAGGVSTGELFF.

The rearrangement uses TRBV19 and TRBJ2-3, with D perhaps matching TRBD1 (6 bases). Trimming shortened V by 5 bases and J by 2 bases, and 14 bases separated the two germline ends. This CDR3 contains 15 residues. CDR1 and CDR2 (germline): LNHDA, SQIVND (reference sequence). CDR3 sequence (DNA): TGTGCCAGTAGTGTCCCGGGACACGCCACAGATACGCAGTATTTT. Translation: CASSVPGHATDTQYF.

In DNA, the CDR3 is TGTGCCGATCAGTACGGGGGAAACAATGAGCAGTTCTTC. It yields the protein CADQYGGNNEQFF. The chain uses TRBV2 and TRBJ2-1, with a weak D call TRBD2 (6 bases). Per germline, CDR1 SNHLY and CDR2 FYNNEI. The CDR3 loop spans 13 amino acids. Between the trimmed V and J ends, which lost 11 bases and 5 bases, there was a span of 16 bases.

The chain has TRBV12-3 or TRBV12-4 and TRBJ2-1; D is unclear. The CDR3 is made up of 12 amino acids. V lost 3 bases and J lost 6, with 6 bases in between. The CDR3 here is CASSLQGNEQFF. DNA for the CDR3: TGTGCCAGCAGTTTGCAAGGCAATGAGCAGTTCTTC.